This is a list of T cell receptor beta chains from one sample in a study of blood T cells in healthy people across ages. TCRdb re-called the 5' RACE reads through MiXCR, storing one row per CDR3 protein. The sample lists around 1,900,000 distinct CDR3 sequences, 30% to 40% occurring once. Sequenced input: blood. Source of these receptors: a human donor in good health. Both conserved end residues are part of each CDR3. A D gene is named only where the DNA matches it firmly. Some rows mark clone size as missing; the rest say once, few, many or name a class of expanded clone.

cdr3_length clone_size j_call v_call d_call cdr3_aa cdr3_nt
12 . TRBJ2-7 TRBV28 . CASSTTGFEQYF TGTGCCAGCAGTACGACAGGATTCGAGCAGTACTTC
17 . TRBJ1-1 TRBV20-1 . CSARDPFVRGLNTEAFF TGCAGTGCTAGAGATCCGTTCGTCAGGGGCCTGAACACTGAAGCTTTCTTT
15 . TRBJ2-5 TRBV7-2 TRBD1 CASSLNRGREETQYF TGTGCCAGCAGCTTAAACAGGGGAAGGGAAGAGACCCAGTACTTC
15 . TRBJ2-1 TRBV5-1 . CASSLDGRAPDEQFF TGCGCCAGCAGCTTGGATGGTCGAGCACCGGATGAGCAGTTCTTC
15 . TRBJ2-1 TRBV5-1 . CANSWTDSSYNEQFF TGCGCCAACAGTTGGACGGACAGCTCCTACAATGAGCAGTTCTTC
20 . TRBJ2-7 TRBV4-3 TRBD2 CASSLGEHRPGLADLYGQYF TGCGCCAGCAGCCTGGGAGAGCACCGTCCGGGACTAGCGGACCTTTACGGGCAGTACTTC
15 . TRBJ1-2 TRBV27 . CASSLSFGVTYGYTF TGTGCCAGCAGTTTATCTTTTGGGGTGACCTATGGCTACACCTTC
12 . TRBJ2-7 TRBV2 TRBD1 CASRGTGFEQYF TGTGCCAGCAGGGGGACAGGATTCGAGCAGTACTTC
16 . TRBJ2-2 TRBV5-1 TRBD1 CASSPRTGGPTGELFF TGCGCCAGCAGCCCGAGGACAGGCGGTCCCACCGGGGAGCTGTTTTTT
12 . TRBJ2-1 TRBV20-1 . CSARRGRNEQFF TGCAGTGCTAGGCGGGGCCGAAATGAGCAGTTCTTC
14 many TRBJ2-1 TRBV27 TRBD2 CASSSSGSYNEQFF TGTGCCAGCAGTTCTAGCGGGAGTTACAATGAGCAGTTCTTC
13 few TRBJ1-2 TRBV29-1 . CSVGGGLKRGYTF TGCAGCGTTGGCGGGGGGCTCAAACGCGGCTACACCTTC
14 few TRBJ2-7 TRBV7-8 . CASSGIDRFYEQYF TGTGCCAGCAGCGGGATTGACAGGTTCTACGAGCAGTACTTC
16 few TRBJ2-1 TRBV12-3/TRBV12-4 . CASRQPGSSSYNEQFF TGTGCCAGCAGGCAACCCGGGTCGAGCTCCTACAATGAGCAGTTCTTC
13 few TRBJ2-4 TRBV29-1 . CSVEVRGSREQYF TGCAGCGTTGAAGTGCGAGGTTCTCGGGAGCAGTACTTC
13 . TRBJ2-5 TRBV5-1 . CASSLWEFETQYF TGCGCCAGCAGCTTGTGGGAGTTCGAGACCCAGTACTTC
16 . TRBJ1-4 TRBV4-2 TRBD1 CASSQGGNRGNEKLFF TGTGCCAGCAGCCAAGGGGGAAACAGGGGGAATGAAAAACTGTTTTTT